These T cell receptor beta chains were read from a single sample in a study of blood T cell repertoires in COVID-19. Profiled with immunoSEQ multiplex PCR; TCRdb holds only in-frame clones, not every one. The profile shows about 310,000 clones, 70% to 90% of them singletons. The sequenced material came from PBMCs or T cells enriched from blood (not recorded which). Receptors originate from a man aged 30 to 39 who had recovered from COVID-19. Each CDR3 is given with its conserved first and last residue.

j_gene: TRBJ1-2
v_gene: TRBV14
CDR3aa: CASSQGGSVVYGYTF

j_gene: TRBJ2-5
v_gene: TRBV24-1
CDR3aa: CATSDGDRGETQYF

j_gene: TRBJ2-5
v_gene: TRBV11-2
CDR3aa: CASSLGLSGGAQETQYF

j_gene: TRBJ2-3
v_gene: TRBV7-3
CDR3aa: CASSLNGGLATDTQYF

j_gene: TRBJ1-1
v_gene: TRBV29-1
CDR3aa: CSVVAQGNTEAFF

j_gene: TRBJ2-1
v_gene: TRBV7-2
CDR3aa: CASSLRLAGGGDEQFF

j_gene: TRBJ1-2
v_gene: TRBV5-4
CDR3aa: CASSLIGGEYGYTF

j_gene: TRBJ2-1
v_gene: TRBV2
CDR3aa: CASSEASPNEQFF

j_gene: TRBJ2-6
v_gene: TRBV7-2
CDR3aa: CASRTSSGANVLTF

j_gene: TRBJ2-7
v_gene: TRBV18
CDR3aa: CASSPRTSLIGGTEQYF

j_gene: TRBJ1-4
v_gene: TRBV7-9
CDR3aa: CATAAGSNEKLFF

j_gene: TRBJ2-5
v_gene: TRBV6-2/TRBV6-3
CDR3aa: CASSQTSAGRETQYF

j_gene: TRBJ2-3
v_gene: TRBV6-1
CDR3aa: CASSELGQALRTDTQYF

j_gene: TRBJ1-1
v_gene: TRBV27
CDR3aa: CASSLSLGGNTEAFF

j_gene: TRBJ1-5
v_gene: TRBV23-1
CDR3aa: CASDQPQHF

j_gene: TRBJ2-5
v_gene: TRBV9
CDR3aa: CASSRAGAQETQYF

j_gene: TRBJ1-3
v_gene: TRBV12-5
CDR3aa: CASGLRKGQASGNTIYF

j_gene: TRBJ1-2
v_gene: TRBV6-5
CDR3aa: CAITQRGGGNYGYTF

j_gene: TRBJ2-1
v_gene: TRBV3-1/TRBV3-2
CDR3aa: CASSPQGWRNEQFF

j_gene: TRBJ1-1
v_gene: TRBV29-1
CDR3aa: CSVDSGQKAFF

j_gene: TRBJ2-3
v_gene: TRBV7-8
CDR3aa: CASSGPRGVADTQYF

j_gene: TRBJ1-2
v_gene: TRBV19
CDR3aa: CASSPQTGPYGYTF

j_gene: TRBJ2-5
v_gene: TRBV7-9
CDR3aa: CASSLGGQSQETQYF

j_gene: TRBJ2-5
v_gene: TRBV9
CDR3aa: CASSSGTLQETQYF

j_gene: TRBJ2-4
v_gene: TRBV19
CDR3aa: CASGGQGALQYF

j_gene: TRBJ1-2
v_gene: TRBV15
CDR3aa: CATSRAGFGYTF

j_gene: TRBJ1-5
v_gene: TRBV4-3
CDR3aa: CASSQVAGPGNQPQHF

j_gene: TRBJ1-1
v_gene: TRBV29-1
CDR3aa: CSVAGENTEAFF

j_gene: TRBJ1-2
v_gene: TRBV4-3
CDR3aa: CASSQQPGQDVQCF

j_gene: TRBJ2-1
v_gene: TRBV10-3
CDR3aa: CAIMSRGGRNEQFF

j_gene: TRBJ1-2
v_gene: TRBV6-5
CDR3aa: CASARANYGYTF

j_gene: TRBJ2-2
v_gene: TRBV12-5
CDR3aa: CASGSPTGLNTGELFF

j_gene: TRBJ1-2
v_gene: TRBV2
CDR3aa: CASSEETGGGYGYTF

j_gene: TRBJ2-1
v_gene: TRBV19
CDR3aa: CASRNMGGKGEQFF

j_gene: TRBJ2-1
v_gene: TRBV29-1
CDR3aa: CSVEVQAASSYNEQFF

j_gene: TRBJ2-5
v_gene: TRBV12-3/TRBV12-4
CDR3aa: CASRVTGEETQYF

j_gene: TRBJ2-2
v_gene: TRBV24-1
CDR3aa: CATSDVASGGLNTGELFF

j_gene: TRBJ2-1
v_gene: TRBV5-1
CDR3aa: CASSLSSGGYNEQFF

j_gene: TRBJ2-7
v_gene: TRBV6-5
CDR3aa: CASTVTGQHPQYF

j_gene: TRBJ2-3
v_gene: TRBV2
CDR3aa: CASSEWHAVDTQYF

j_gene: TRBJ1-5
v_gene: TRBV24-1
CDR3aa: CATSDLSNKTGTYQPQHF

j_gene: TRBJ1-2
v_gene: TRBV29-1
CDR3aa: CSVGEGVNYGYTF

j_gene: TRBJ2-3
v_gene: TRBV3-1/TRBV3-2
CDR3aa: CASSQGYPGQGDTQYF

j_gene: TRBJ1-1
v_gene: TRBV11-3
CDR3aa: CASSLNRDTEAFF

j_gene: TRBJ2-4
v_gene: TRBV6-5
CDR3aa: CASSYSREAKNIQYF

j_gene: TRBJ1-6
v_gene: TRBV3-1/TRBV3-2
CDR3aa: CASSPESIGSSPLHF

j_gene: TRBJ2-1
v_gene: TRBV6-5
CDR3aa: CASNRDSPHNEQFF

j_gene: TRBJ2-2
v_gene: TRBV5-4
CDR3aa: CASSRQGGNTGELFF

j_gene: TRBJ1-6
v_gene: TRBV7-9
CDR3aa: CASSLGVRDSPLHF

j_gene: TRBJ1-1
v_gene: TRBV20-1
CDR3aa: CSASQGYRTMNTEAFF

j_gene: TRBJ1-2
v_gene: TRBV5-1
CDR3aa: CASSLTEDRENYGYTF

j_gene: TRBJ1-5
v_gene: TRBV6-2/TRBV6-3
CDR3aa: CASSYSSGASQPQHF

j_gene: TRBJ1-2
v_gene: TRBV7-9
CDR3aa: CASSLAHGVYGYTF

j_gene: TRBJ2-5
v_gene: TRBV7-2
CDR3aa: CASSVSGGAWETQYF

j_gene: TRBJ2-1
v_gene: TRBV5-1
CDR3aa: CASSLLTDSFYNEQFF

j_gene: TRBJ2-1
v_gene: TRBV7-2
CDR3aa: CASSPSGGAYNEQFF

j_gene: TRBJ2-1
v_gene: TRBV2
CDR3aa: CASSRVGEQFF

j_gene: TRBJ2-3
v_gene: TRBV4-2
CDR3aa: CASSRTGTTQGDTQYF

j_gene: TRBJ1-1
v_gene: TRBV6-1
CDR3aa: CASSDPGTVFEAFF